This is a list of T cell receptor beta chains from one sample in a study of blood T cell repertoires in COVID-19. Sequencing was performed with immunoSEQ multiplex PCR; in TCRdb, only in-frame clones are kept and a portion is missing. This table holds about 130,000 clones, roughly 88% found once. Material for sequencing was peripheral blood. All receptors come from a man in his 70s with active COVID-19. CDR3s include the opening cysteine and the closing phenylalanine or tryptophan. A D gene is named only where the DNA matches it firmly. Expanded clones get a size class; other rows say once, few or many, or leave the size out.

J	size	V	D	CDR3	DNA
TRBJ2-2	-	TRBV18	TRBD1	CASSLGTASAGELFF	TGTGCCAGCTCACTCGGGACAGCTTCCGCCGGGGAGCTGTTTTTT
TRBJ1-3	few	TRBV28	-	CASTDGSSGNTIYF	TGTGCCAGCACCGACGGGAGCTCTGGAAACACCATATATTTT
TRBJ2-1	-	TRBV3-1/TRBV3-2	-	CASSQMDFEQFF	TGTGCCAGCAGCCAAATGGACTTCGAGCAGTTCTTC
TRBJ2-7	-	TRBV2	-	CASSEARRVTYEQYF	TGTGCCAGCAGTGAAGCGCGGCGGGTTACCTACGAGCAGTACTTC
TRBJ1-1	-	TRBV28	-	CASSSTGNTEAFF	TGTGCCAGCAGCTCCACAGGGAACACTGAAGCTTTCTTT
TRBJ2-5	-	TRBV21-1	-	CASSFRQGLKKTQYF	TGTGCCAGCAGCTTTAGGCAGGGCCTGAAAAAGACCCAGTACTTC
TRBJ2-1	once	TRBV6-1	-	CASREGAGLYNEQFF	TGTGCCAGCAGGGAAGGGGCAGGGTTGTACAATGAGCAGTTCTTC
TRBJ2-3	-	TRBV6-6	TRBD1	CASSTGQGRTDTQYF	TGTGCCAGCAGTACGGGACAGGGACGCACAGATACGCAGTATTTT
TRBJ2-3	-	TRBV4-1	TRBD1	CASSPGGQGSTDTQYF	TGCGCCAGCAGCCCGGGGGGACAGGGAAGCACAGATACGCAGTATTTT
TRBJ1-1	-	TRBV6-5	-	CASSYSNSNTEAFF	TGTGCCAGCAGTTACTCGAACAGCAACACTGAAGCTTTCTTT
TRBJ2-2	-	TRBV7-8	-	CASSLPRVTGELFF	TGTGCCAGCAGCCTACCCAGGGTTACCGGGGAGCTGTTTTTT
TRBJ1-2	-	TRBV2	-	CASSADRGGYTF	TGTGCCAGCAGTGCGGACAGAGGCGGCTACACCTTC
TRBJ2-3	-	TRBV15	-	CATSRDASGSTDTQYF	TGTGCCACCAGCAGAGATGCCAGCGGATCCACAGATACGCAGTATTTT
TRBJ2-7	-	TRBV24-1	-	CATSKGGTSSYEQYF	TGTGCCACCAGTAAGGGCGGGACGAGCTCCTACGAGCAGTACTTC
TRBJ1-5	-	TRBV10-3	-	CAIRPGSNQPQHF	TGTGCCATCAGACCCGGTAGCAATCAGCCCCAGCATTTT
TRBJ2-1	-	TRBV29-1	-	CSVEWGGKQFF	TGCAGCGTTGAATGGGGGGGCAAGCAGTTCTTC
TRBJ2-7	-	TRBV4-1	TRBD1	CASSPGTASYEQYF	TGCGCCAGCAGCCCCGGGACAGCGTCCTACGAGCAGTACTTC
TRBJ2-7	-	TRBV9	-	CASSVSSFSNYEQYF	TGTGCCAGCAGCGTAAGTAGTTTCTCGAACTACGAGCAGTACTTC
TRBJ1-3	-	TRBV11-2	-	CASSLGSQGLRNTIYF	TGTGCCAGCAGCTTAGGCTCCCAGGGGTTGCGAAACACCATATATTTT
TRBJ1-2	-	TRBV27	-	CASSLGHRSGYTF	TGTGCCAGCAGTTTAGGACACAGGAGTGGCTACACCTTC
TRBJ2-1	once	TRBV4-3	TRBD2	CASSLTSGRGDEQFF	TGCGCCAGCAGTCTAACTAGCGGGAGGGGCGATGAGCAGTTCTTC
TRBJ2-5	once	TRBV11-2	-	CASSLVLTNPNQETQYF	TGTGCCAGCAGCTTAGTCTTAACTAACCCTAACCAAGAGACCCAGTACTTC
TRBJ1-1	few	TRBV5-1	-	CASSLAQGNTEAFF	TGCGCCAGCAGCTTGGCGCAGGGGAACACTGAAGCTTTCTTT
TRBJ2-1	-	TRBV24-1	TRBD2	CATSDPRTGTSGGGNEQFF	TGTGCCACCAGTGATCCGAGGACCGGGACTAGCGGAGGGGGCAATGAGCAGTTCTTC
TRBJ2-1	-	TRBV7-8	TRBD2	CASSPALAVEQFF	TGTGCCAGCAGCCCAGCACTAGCGGTTGAGCAGTTCTTC
TRBJ2-5	-	TRBV19	TRBD1	CASSDRGLQETQYF	TGTGCCAGTAGTGACAGGGGGCTCCAAGAGACCCAGTACTTC
TRBJ2-1	-	TRBV5-1	-	CASSLTGYNEQFF	TGCGCCAGCAGCTTGACAGGTTACAATGAGCAGTTCTTC
TRBJ1-4	-	TRBV6-5	-	CASRLTGSTNEKLFF	TGTGCCAGCAGGCTTACAGGGTCTACTAATGAAAAACTGTTTTTT
TRBJ2-2	-	TRBV10-3	-	CAISSANTGELFF	TGTGCCATCAGTTCGGCGAACACCGGGGAGCTGTTTTTT
TRBJ2-7	-	TRBV5-4	TRBD2	CASSIGSSGIYEQYF	TGTGCCAGCAGCATTGGTAGTAGCGGGATCTACGAGCAGTACTTC
TRBJ1-2	few	TRBV4-1	-	CASSQAGTGSNYGYTF	TGCGCCAGCAGCCAAGCCGGAACAGGGTCCAACTATGGCTACACCTTC